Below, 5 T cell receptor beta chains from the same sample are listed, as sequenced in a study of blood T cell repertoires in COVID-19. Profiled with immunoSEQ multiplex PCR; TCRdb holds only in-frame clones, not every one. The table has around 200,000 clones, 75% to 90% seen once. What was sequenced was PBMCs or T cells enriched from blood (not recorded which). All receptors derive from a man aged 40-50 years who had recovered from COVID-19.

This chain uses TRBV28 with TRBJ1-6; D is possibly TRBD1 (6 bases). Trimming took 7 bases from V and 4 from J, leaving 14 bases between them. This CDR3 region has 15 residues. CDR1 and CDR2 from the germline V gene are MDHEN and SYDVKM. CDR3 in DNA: TGTGCCAGCAACCTAGTACAGGGTTATAATTCACCCCTCCACTTT. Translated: CASNLVQGYNSPLHF.

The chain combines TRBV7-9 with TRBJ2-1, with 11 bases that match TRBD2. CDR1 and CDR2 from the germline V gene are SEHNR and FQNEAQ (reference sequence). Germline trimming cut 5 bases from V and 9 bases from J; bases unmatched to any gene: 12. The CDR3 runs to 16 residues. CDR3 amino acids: CASSPGETSGIGEQFF. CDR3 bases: TGTGCCAGCAGCCCCGGAGAGACTAGCGGGATAGGTGAGCAGTTCTTC.

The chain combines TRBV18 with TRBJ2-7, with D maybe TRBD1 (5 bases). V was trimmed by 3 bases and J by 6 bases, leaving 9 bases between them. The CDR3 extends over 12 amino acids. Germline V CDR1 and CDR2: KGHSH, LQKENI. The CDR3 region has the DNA TGTGCCAGCTCACCTTCAGGGCCCGAGCAGTACTTC. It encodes CASSPSGPEQYF.

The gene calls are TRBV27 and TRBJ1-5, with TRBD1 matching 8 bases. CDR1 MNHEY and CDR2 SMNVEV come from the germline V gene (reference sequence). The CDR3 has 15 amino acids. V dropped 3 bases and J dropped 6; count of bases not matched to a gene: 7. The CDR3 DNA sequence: TGTGCCAGCAGTTTGGGTCAGGGGGCTACTCAGCCCCAGCATTTT. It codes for CASSLGQGATQPQHF.

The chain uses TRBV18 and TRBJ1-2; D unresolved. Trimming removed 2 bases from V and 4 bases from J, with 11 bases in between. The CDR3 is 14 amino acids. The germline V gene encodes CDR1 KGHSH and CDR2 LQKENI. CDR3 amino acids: CASSPDGVLYGYTF. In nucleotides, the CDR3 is TGTGCCAGCTCACCAGACGGGGTTCTCTATGGCTACACCTTC.